This T cell receptor beta chain was identified during a study of shared clonotypes between healthy human individuals. The assay ran at deep level. Some 30,000 T cell genomes, or 200 to 250 ng DNA, went into the sorted-subset replicate PCRs. Only in-frame clones appear in the TCRdb table, and some are missing; sequencing was by immunoSEQ multiplex PCR. The profile shows approximately 2,300,000 clones, around 90% of them singletons. Trimming took 2 bases from V and 0 from J, leaving 9 bases between them. This CDR3 spans 14 amino acids. Germline CDR1 and CDR2: SGDLS and YYNGEE. Sequenced material: naive CD4+ T cells from PBMCs. The subset: CD45RA+ positively selected. The sequence came from a man between 18 and 29 years old in good health. Some clones in this sample may be carry-over from other donors' samples. The rearrangement joins TRBV9 to TRBJ2-7; D not resolved. The DNA for the CDR3 is TGTGCCAGCAGCGTTTTCCCTAGCTCCTACGAGCAGTACTTC. Protein: CASSVFPSSYEQYF.